The TCR beta chain described here comes from a study of blood T cell repertoires in COVID-19. Measured with immunoSEQ multiplex PCR; TCRdb has only the in-frame clones, and not every one. The sample carries 60,000 to 85,000 clones, 86% recorded once. Germline V gives CDR1 LNHDA, CDR2 SQIVND (reference sequence). Unmatched junction bases numbered 10, after V lost 5 bases and J lost 5 bases. CDR3 length: 17 residues. V gene TRBV19 combines with J gene TRBJ2-2; 11 bases align to TRBD2. This sequence originates from a human donor in a cohort sampled during active COVID-19. Sequencing was performed on peripheral blood. CDR3 DNA sequence: TGTGCCAGTAGTCGTACTAGCGGGGGATTTCGTACCGGGGAGCTGTTTTTT. Translating it yields CASSRTSGGFRTGELFF.